This T cell receptor (beta chain) is from a study of blood T cell repertoires in COVID-19 (TCRdb year 2020). Turning to the overall study: The collaborator samples originated in the United States, Italy and Spain and spanned the acute and convalescent phases of COVID-19. The material from the prospective study consisted of cDNA or gDNA derived from T cells, B-cell-depleted T cells, or PBMCs. Subjects who had been exposed to COVID-19, were actively infected with it, or had recovered from it provided the deeply sampled blood TCRbeta repertoires that made up the dataset. The repertoires were made available in a free public database intended to serve as a resource for research on the immune response to SARS-CoV-2. The samples were drawn from two sources: the first 160 participants of the ongoing ImmuneRACE study, and over 950 subjects contributed by 6 global collaborators. Nearly every sample came with metadata listing a de-identified subject ID, COVID-19 status, age in years and sex. HLA class I and class II types, where available, came from metadata supplied by the sample provider rather than from assay-based typing.

To note about this clone: The clone's antigen remains unknown. No per-base quality is available; no much larger clone lies one base away.

The immunoSEQ Assay, a bias-controlled multiplex PCR, was used to amplify TCRbeta CDR3 regions from genomic DNA. Per the authors' processing: The number of nucleated cells in each sample was estimated from the amplification of reference gene primers within the assay. To quantify the absolute abundance of each unique TCRbeta CDR3 rearrangement, sequence reads were collapsed and filtered. For each sample, productive Simpson clonality was calculated as the square root of Simpson's diversity index across productive rearrangements. TCRdb provides this immuneACCESS table in a form limited to in-frame rearrangements. Some clones are lacking; in checked studies, under half of them reflect an unresolved V gene, and why the rest are absent is not known. From that table come the V and J calls and clone size; the DNA was used to work out D and trimming. For this sample the table gives around 150,000 clones, of which 80% were detected only once. The top ten constitute 3.4% of the sample.

Enrolling through a virtual design, the prospective study's participants ranged in age from roughly 18 to 89 years and lived across about two dozen United States geographic areas. In the prospective study, participants were assigned to cohorts based on the clinical history participants reported in a screening survey and a study questionnaire. ImmuneRACE Cohort 3 recovered participants were defined by two consecutive negative NP/OP PCR tests, healthcare professional clearance, or symptom resolution. Mobile phlebotomists in the prospective study collected whole blood, serum and a nasopharyngeal or oropharyngeal swab from every participant. Over an approximately 2-month period, participants in the prospective study had the option of providing additional blood draws and questionnaires. Before DNA extraction, prospective study blood samples were shipped either frozen or at room temperature. Overall study results and their limits: How much clinical and demographic metadata was included differed by source and by participant, and the metadata was provided uncurated.

The TCR sequence derives from a woman aged 55-70 years who had recovered from COVID-19. The sample was PBMCs or T cells enriched from blood (not recorded which).

The nucleotide sequence is given as TGTGCCAGCAGCTTCAGGGGTTATGGGGCCAACGTCCTGACTTTC. Its protein product is CASSFRGYGANVLTF. The sequence is built from TRBV9 and TRBJ2-6, and perhaps TRBD1 as D gene, on 6 matching bases. The CDR3 sequence holds 15 residues, the cysteine and phenylalanine included. The CDR3 DNA has 45 bases and is translated from base 1. The junction carries 11 bases between V and J, which are trimmed by 4 bases and 3 bases respectively. CDR1 and CDR2 were assigned from the germline V gene as SGDLS and YYNGEE.